The 2 T cell receptor beta chains below come from one sample, sequenced in a study of cytomegalovirus exposure and HLA in healthy donors. Primers: 60 Vbeta forward and 13 Jbeta reverse. The assay was immunoSEQ multiplex PCR, and TCRdb's table has in-frame clones only and misses some. The table records approximately 70,000 clones, roughly two thirds of them present only once. The sample was PBMCs. The receptors were sampled from a man aged 35 to 55 in good health and CMV-seropositive.

The genes are TRBV6-1 and TRBJ1-1; possible D gene TRBD1, 5 bases. CDR3 length: 14 amino acids. V dropped 10 bases and J dropped 4 bases, with 19 bases sitting between them. The germline gives CDR1 MNHNS, CDR2 SASEGT. For the CDR3, the DNA is TGTGCCACCCCTGCGCAGGGCTTTGTCACTGAAGCTTTCTTT. Its translation: CATPAQGFVTEAFF.

V usage is TRBV15 and J usage is TRBJ2-5, with TRBD2 matching over 7 bases. Germline trimming cut 3 bases from V and 3 bases from J; bases unmatched to any gene: 10. Per the germline V gene, CDR1 is LNHNV and CDR2 is YYDKDF (reference sequence). The CDR3 has 16 amino acids. The CDR3 sequence: CATSRWGGEREETQYF. The CDR3 DNA reads as TGTGCCACCAGCAGGTGGGGGGGGGAGAGGGAAGAGACCCAGTACTTC.